The 27 T cell receptor beta chains in this list originate from one sample, sequenced in a study of read filtering for tumor transcriptome and immune sequencing. From around 0.4 ug of RNA, a library with molecular barcoded alpha/delta and beta/gamma adaptors was made. TCRdb reanalysed the reads using MiXCR and keeps one entry per CDR3 protein. Of roughly 130,000 distinct CDR3 sequences listed, 10% to 15% were seen once; the top ten hold roughly 9.6%. Sequenced: a population of CD138-negative cells sorted from bone marrow. These receptors all come from a donor aged 40 or older with multiple myeloma.

In regard to this clonotype: A read error may be the cause here, since a much bigger clone is one base away. The rearrangement uses TRBV3-1 and TRBJ2-3, with TRBD1 as a possible D gene (5 bases). CDR1 is LGHDT, CDR2 YNNKEL, per germline (reference sequence). Trimming shortened V by 1 base and J by 0 bases, and 8 bases separated the two germline ends. There are 15 residues in the CDR3. The CDR3 DNA follows: TGTGCCAGCAGCCAAGTCTCAGGGAGCACAGATACGCAGTATTTT. Amino acid sequence: CASSQVSGSTDTQYF.

This clonotype was found many times. This sequence joins TRBV7-3 and TRBJ1-1; no clear D. V was pared by 3 bases and J by 3 bases, with 8 bases between. Germline values: CDR1 SGHTA, CDR2 FQGTGA. The CDR3 is 13 residues long. CDR3 in amino acids: CASSFAPDTEAFF. Written as DNA, the CDR3 is TGTGCCAGCAGCTTCGCCCCCGACACTGAAGCTTTCTTT. Looking up the rest from reference TRBV7-3 and TRBJ1-1 gives the full variable domain: GAGVSQTPSNKVTEKGKYVELRCDPISGHTALYWYRQSLGQGPEFLIYFQGTGAADDSGLPNDRFFAVRPEGSVSTLKIQRTERGDSAVYLCASSFAPDTEAFFGQGTRLTVV.

In its sample, this clonotype was seen many times. The rearrangement joins TRBV5-1 to TRBJ2-3, with 7 bases identical to TRBD1. The CDR3 consists of 14 residues. Germline CDR1 reads SGHRS; CDR2 reads YFSETQ. V lost 5 bases to trimming and J lost 0 bases; unmatched junction nucleotides: 3. The CDR3 DNA is TGCGCCAGCAGAATGGGACAGAGCACAGATACGCAGTATTTT. Encoded protein: CASRMGQSTDTQYF.

Regarding this clonotype: This may come from a read error, since a much larger clone is one base off. J is TRBJ2-2 and V is TRBV5-1; a weak D match, TRBD2 (5 bases). The CDR3 has 14 residues. The V gene's germline CDR1 is SGHRS and CDR2 YFSETQ. CDR3 loop: CASSTDGNTGELLF. The CDR3, as DNA: TGCGCCAGCAGCACGGACGGGAACACCGGGGAGCTGCTTTTT.

This clonotype was seen many times. J is TRBJ2-1 and V is TRBV5-1; 13 bases are shared with TRBD2. Unmatched junction bases numbered 4, after V lost 0 bases and J lost 7 bases. The germline V gene has CDR1 SGHRS and CDR2 YFSETQ. The CDR3 has 16 amino acids. CDR3 in amino acids: CASSLGLAGGRNEQFF. The CDR3 coding sequence is TGCGCCAGCAGCTTGGGACTAGCGGGAGGTCGTAATGAGCAGTTCTTC. Drawing the rest from reference TRBV5-1 and TRBJ2-1, the complete variable domain is KAGVTQTPRYLIKTRGQQVTLSCSPISGHRSVSWYQQTPGQGLQFLFEYFSETQRNKGNFPGRFSGRQFSNSRSEMNVSTLELGDSALYLCASSLGLAGGRNEQFFGPGTRLTVL.

In regard to this clonotype: This may be a read error: a much more frequent sequence differs by one nucleotide. This sequence joins TRBV7-9 and TRBJ1-1; D is unresolved. The CDR3 consists of 14 residues. CDR1 and CDR2 from the germline V gene are SEHNR and FQNEAQ (reference sequence). CDR3 protein: CASSLGSSNTETFF. Here the CDR3 DNA reads TGTGCCAGCAGCTTGGGCAGTTCGAACACTGAAACTTTCTTT.

Comment on this clonotype: This CDR3 is missing its conserved last phenylalanine or tryptophan, likely due to a read error. This chain links TRBV28 with TRBJ2-7; D remains ambiguous. Germline V gene lookup returns CDR1 MDHEN and CDR2 SYDVKM. The CDR3 extends over 13 amino acids. The V gene lost 7 bases and the J gene lost 5 bases, with 15 bases spanning the gap. This chain's CDR3 is CASKASALDEQYL. The CDR3 DNA is TGTGCCAGCAAGGCGTCTGCGCTCGACGAGCAGTACCTC.

The sample holds a few counts of this clonotype. V is TRBV7-9 and J is TRBJ2-2; maybe TRBD1 (6 bases). Germline V CDR1 and CDR2: SEHNR, FQNEAQ (reference sequence). Trimming removed 8 bases from V and 2 bases from J, with 9 bases in between. This CDR3 spans 13 amino acids. DNA of the CDR3: TGTGCCAGCGCCAGGGGAAACACCGGGGAGCTGTTTTTT. Translating gives CASARGNTGELFF.

This clonotype was seen ten or more times. The V gene is TRBV20-1, the J gene TRBJ1-1, with 7 bases fitting TRBD1. Germline CDR1 DFQATT, CDR2 SNEGSKA (reference sequence). The CDR3 totals 14 residues. V trimming: 0 bases; J trimming: 4 bases; junction bases outside the gene matches: 5. The CDR3 sequence is CSARDGQATTEAFF. The CDR3 nucleotides read TGCAGTGCTAGAGACGGACAGGCGACCACTGAAGCTTTCTTT.

Concerning this clonotype: Since a much larger clone is just one base distant, this may be a read error. The chain recombines TRBV3-1 with TRBJ1-5; D gene ambiguous. Trimming removed 4 bases from V and 6 bases from J, with 16 bases in between. Germline lookup yields CDR1 LGHDT and CDR2 YNNKEL (reference sequence). The CDR3 spans 15 residues. This CDR3 is CASSLDGVLSQPQHF. The CDR3 DNA is TGTGCCAGCAGCCTAGATGGGGTTCTGAGTCAGCCCCAGCATTTT.

Many counts were recorded for this clonotype. This rearrangement joins TRBV10-1 to TRBJ2-3; TRBD2 matches at 12 bases. The CDR3 totals 16 residues. The germline CDR1 and CDR2 sequences are WNHNN and SYGVQD (reference sequence). V was clipped by 2 bases and J by 1 base; unmatched bases: 1. The CDR3 bases are TGCGCCAGCAGTGAGCGGACTAGCGGGGGCACAGATACGCAGTATTTT. Translated, it gives CASSERTSGGTDTQYF.

The CDR3 loop is CASSLGGVSETQYF. CDR3 DNA sequence: TGTGCCAGCAGCTTAGGGGGGGTGTCCGAGACCCAGTACTTC. The rearrangement joins TRBV11-1 to TRBJ2-5; D might be TRBD2 (6 bases). There are 14 residues in the CDR3. V was trimmed by 1 base and J by 5 bases, leaving 11 bases between them. The germline gives CDR1 SGHAT, CDR2 FQDESV (reference sequence).

This clonotype was detected many times. The CDR3 sequence: CAWRSGQVTEAFF. The CDR3 region has the DNA TGTGCCTGGAGATCGGGACAGGTGACTGAAGCTTTCTTT. The chain recombines TRBV30 with TRBJ1-1; the match to TRBD1 covers 8 bases. The CDR3 is 13 residues long. CDR1 and CDR2 from the germline V gene are GTSNPN and SVGIG (reference sequence). Trimming took 3 bases from V and 5 from J; bases not matched to a gene: 5.

The chain joins TRBV20-1 to TRBJ1-3; D uncertain. Trimming took 5 bases from V and 4 from J, leaving 12 bases between them. Germline CDR1 reads DFQATT; CDR2 reads SNEGSKA (reference sequence). CDR3 size: 13 residues. Here the CDR3 reads CSAYIPYGNTIYF. CDR3 nucleotides: TGCAGTGCTTATATTCCGTACGGAAACACCATATATTTT.

The genes are TRBV10-3 and TRBJ1-6; D may be TRBD1 (5 bases). Trimming pared 6 bases from V and 7 bases from J, leaving 13 bases between. The CDR3 consists of 14 residues. CDR1 ENHRY and CDR2 SYGVKD come from the germline V gene. The CDR3 region is CAIRPGTPNSPLHF. DNA for the CDR3: TGTGCCATCAGACCCGGGACCCCGAATTCACCCCTCCACTTT.

This clonotype was seen repeatedly, ten times or more. This rearrangement joins TRBV7-8 to TRBJ1-6, with unresolved D. The CDR3 length is 15 residues. Germline CDR1 is SGHVS and CDR2 is FQNEAQ. V dropped 1 base and J dropped 5 bases, with 9 bases sitting between them. CDR3 sequence reads: CASSLEGSDNSPLHF. The DNA of the CDR3 is TGTGCCAGCAGCTTAGAGGGTTCGGATAATTCACCCCTCCACTTT.

The chain uses TRBV5-1 and TRBJ2-3; no reliable D call. This CDR3 has 12 amino acids. Germline V gene lookup returns CDR1 SGHRS and CDR2 YFSETQ. Trimming left V 0 bases short and J 5 bases short, with 4 bases between. CDR3 protein: CASSLDRDTQYF. Here the CDR3 DNA reads TGCGCCAGCAGCTTGGATCGAGATACGCAGTATTTT.

This clonotype was seen many times. The chain links TRBV5-6 to TRBJ2-5; D perhaps matches TRBD2 (6 bases). The CDR3 spans 14 residues. Trimming removed 2 bases at V and 5 bases at J, with 13 bases between. CDR1 is SGHDT, CDR2 YYEEEE, per germline. The CDR3: CASSFDFSGETQYF. CDR3 bases: TGTGCCAGCAGCTTTGATTTCAGCGGGGAGACCCAGTACTTC.

The chain carries TRBV20-1 and TRBJ2-5; the match to TRBD1 covers 7 bases. The CDR3 has 12 residues. The junction had 3 bases not matched to a gene; V was cut back by 4 bases and J by 4 bases. The germline V gene encodes CDR1 DFQATT and CDR2 SNEGSKA (reference sequence). The CDR3 DNA follows: TGCAGTGCTAAGTACAGGGGAGAGACCCAGTACTTC. It specifies CSAKYRGETQYF.

A remark on this clonotype: A much larger clone lies a single base off, so this may be a read error. This sequence joins TRBV5-1 and TRBJ2-3; either TRBD1 or TRBD2 may fit D (6 bases each). This CDR3 contains 15 residues. The ends were cut back, 4 bases at V and 1 base at J, with 13 bases in the middle. The germline gives CDR1 SGHRS, CDR2 YFSETQ. Here the CDR3 reads CASSRVGGGTDTQYF. DNA for the CDR3: TGCGCCAGCAGCCGAGTGGGGGGCGGCACAGATACGCAGTATTTT.

This clonotype was seen at least ten times. The DNA of the CDR3 is TGTGCCAGCAGTCGTTCTAGCGGGAATTTAGAGACCCAGTACTTC. Translating it yields CASSRSSGNLETQYF. This chain connects TRBV6-5 to TRBJ2-5, with 9 bases matching TRBD2. Trimming took 5 bases from V and 4 from J; bases not matched to a gene: 8. The germline V gene has CDR1 MNHEY and CDR2 SVGAGI. This CDR3 has 15 residues.

In regard to this clonotype: A much larger clone lies a single base off, so this may be a read error. This chain joins TRBV25-1 and TRBJ2-7; D not certain. The germline gives CDR1 MGHDK, CDR2 SYGVNS. There are 13 residues in the CDR3. Written as DNA, the CDR3 is TGTGCCAGCAGTCAGTTGTCGAACAGCGAGCGGTACTTC. This codes for CASSQLSNSERYF.

This clonotype was counted at least ten times. V usage is TRBV29-1 and J usage is TRBJ2-1; D is uncertain. CDR1 SQVTM and CDR2 ANQGSEA come from the germline V gene. Trimming stripped 3 bases from V and 0 bases from J, with 9 bases between. CDR3 size: 14 residues. CDR3 sequence: CSVDSISSYNEQFF. The CDR3 nucleotides are TGCAGCGTTGATTCGATTAGCTCCTACAATGAGCAGTTCTTC.

This clonotype was observed many times. The chain has TRBV10-3 and TRBJ2-1; 9 positions agree with TRBD1. The CDR3 covers 15 residues. The junction had 5 bases not matched to a gene; V was cut back by 2 bases and J by 6 bases. Germline CDR1 reads ENHRY; CDR2 reads SYGVKD. CDR3 nucleotide sequence: TGTGCCATCAGTGAGAGGGACAGGGCGATCAATGAGCAGTTCTTC. Translated, it gives CAISERDRAINEQFF.

This clonotype came up many times. The rearrangement joins TRBV28 to TRBJ1-6; 7 bases map to TRBD1. This CDR3 region has 12 residues. V was pared by 11 bases and J by 7 bases, with 5 bases of the junction left unmatched. Germline V gives CDR1 MDHEN, CDR2 SYDVKM. CDR3 residues: CAVRDRNSPLHF. DNA of the CDR3: TGTGCCGTCCGGGACAGAAATTCACCCCTCCACTTT.

In this sample, this clonotype turned up many times. V is TRBV7-9 and J is TRBJ2-7, with 7 bases matching TRBD1. This CDR3 has 16 amino acids. The junction had 13 bases not matched to a gene; V was cut back by 4 bases and J by 4 bases. Germline V gene data show CDR1 as SEHNR and CDR2 as FQNEAQ (reference sequence). The CDR3 protein is CASSSTNTGQTYEQYF. The CDR3 DNA follows: TGTGCCAGCAGCTCCACTAATACGGGACAGACTTACGAGCAGTACTTC.

This clonotype appeared many times. This rearrangement joins TRBV7-9 to TRBJ2-2, with D hard to call. V lost 5 bases, J lost 7 bases, and 5 bases lay in between. Germline CDR1 SEHNR, CDR2 FQNEAQ (reference sequence). CDR3 length equals 11 residues. This CDR3 is CASSDDGELFF. Here the CDR3 DNA reads TGTGCCAGCAGCGACGACGGGGAGCTGTTTTTT.